The rows below give T cell receptor beta chains drawn from one sample of a study of graft-versus-host responses after intestinal transplantation. Assay: immunoSEQ multiplex PCR; the TCRdb copy retains only in-frame clones and omits some. The data hold 5,600 or so clones, with approximately 68% observed a single time. This sample comprised ileum tissue, obtained about 250 days after intestinal transplant. These receptors all come from a human patient who received an intestinal transplant, so some T cells may come from the graft donor. Each CDR3 is given with its conserved first and last residue. D genes are given only for firm matches. Size values are once, few and many counts, or a class for expanded clones, and some rows have none.

>TRBD2|-|TRBV7-8|TRBJ2-7
TGTGCCAGCAGCCCCCACCTGCGACTAGCGGGTATCCAGTACTTC
CASSPHLRLAGIQYF
>-|-|TRBV27|TRBJ1-5
TGTGCCAGCAGGCAGGGTTATAGCAATCAGCCCCAGCATTTT
CASRQGYSNQPQHF
>-|-|TRBV4-1|TRBJ2-7
TGCGCCAGCAGCACCCGAGACAGAAGATCCTACGAGCAGTACTTC
CASSTRDRRSYEQYF
>TRBD2|large|TRBV11-3|TRBJ2-1
TGTGCCAGCAGCTTAGCTGGGACTAGCGGGGGGGCGGTCAATGAGCAGTTCTTC
CASSLAGTSGGAVNEQFF
>-|few|TRBV19|TRBJ1-4
TGTGCCAGTAGTATTTTTCAGGGGCCTGAAAAACTGTTTTTT
CASSIFQGPEKLFF
>TRBD2|-|TRBV10-2|TRBJ2-7
TGCGCCAGCAGTGAGACTAGCGGGACAACCTACGAGCAGTACTTC
CASSETSGTTYEQYF
>TRBD2|-|TRBV7-8|TRBJ2-7
TGTGCCAGCAGCCCCACGTACTCTCTAGCGGGGGGGCCCCCGTACTACGAGCAGTACTTC
CASSPTYSLAGGPPYYEQYF
>-|-|TRBV4-1|TRBJ2-1
TGCGCCAGCAGCCAAGGTCAGCGCCCCTACAATGAGCAGTTCTTC
CASSQGQRPYNEQFF
>TRBD2|few|TRBV7-3|TRBJ2-1
TGTGCCAGCAGCTTAGGGGTAGCGGGGGGCAATGAGCAGTTCTTC
CASSLGVAGGNEQFF
>-|-|TRBV28|TRBJ1-2
TGTGCCAGCAGTCCCCCCTATAACTATGGCTACACCTTC
CASSPPYNYGYTF
>TRBD2|-|TRBV30|TRBJ2-7
TGTGCCTGGAGTGTGCAGCGGGAGTTGAACGAGCAGTACTTC
CAWSVQRELNEQYF
>-|-|TRBV21-1|TRBJ1-1
TGTGCCAGCTCCTCGACAGGGAGGAACACTGAAGCTTTCTTT
CASSSTGRNTEAFF
>TRBD1|few|TRBV5-6|TRBJ1-2
TGTGCCAGCAGCCAACTAGGACAGGGGGACTATGGCTACACCTTC
CASSQLGQGDYGYTF
>TRBD2|-|TRBV7-9|TRBJ2-7
TGTGCCAGCAGCCCCCCTAGCGGGGGGGTGCACGAGCAGTACTTC
CASSPPSGGVHEQYF
>TRBD2|-|TRBV7-2|TRBJ2-7
TGTGCCAGCAGCTTAGAGCGGGGGGCTCGTATCAAGCAGTACTTC
CASSLERGARIKQYF
>TRBD2|-|TRBV5-1|TRBJ2-1
TGTGCCAGCAGCTTCCCGGGAGGTAAGGATGAGCAGTTCTTC
CASSFPGGKDEQFF
>-|-|TRBV19|TRBJ1-6
TGTGCCAGTACTGCGACAGGTTACAATTCACCCCTCCACTTT
CASTATGYNSPLHF
>-|-|TRBV6-6|TRBJ1-2
TGTGCCAGCAGTTCCCCCGACATTCGCTTCGGCTACACCTTC
CASSSPDIRFGYTF
>TRBD2|-|TRBV6-9|TRBJ2-7
TGTGCCAGCAGTGAAGCTAGCGGGAGCTCCTACGAGCAGTACTTC
CASSEASGSSYEQYF
>-|few|TRBV2|TRBJ1-2
TGTGCCAGCAGATCGACAGCTACGCTTTCCGGCTACACCTTC
CASRSTATLSGYTF